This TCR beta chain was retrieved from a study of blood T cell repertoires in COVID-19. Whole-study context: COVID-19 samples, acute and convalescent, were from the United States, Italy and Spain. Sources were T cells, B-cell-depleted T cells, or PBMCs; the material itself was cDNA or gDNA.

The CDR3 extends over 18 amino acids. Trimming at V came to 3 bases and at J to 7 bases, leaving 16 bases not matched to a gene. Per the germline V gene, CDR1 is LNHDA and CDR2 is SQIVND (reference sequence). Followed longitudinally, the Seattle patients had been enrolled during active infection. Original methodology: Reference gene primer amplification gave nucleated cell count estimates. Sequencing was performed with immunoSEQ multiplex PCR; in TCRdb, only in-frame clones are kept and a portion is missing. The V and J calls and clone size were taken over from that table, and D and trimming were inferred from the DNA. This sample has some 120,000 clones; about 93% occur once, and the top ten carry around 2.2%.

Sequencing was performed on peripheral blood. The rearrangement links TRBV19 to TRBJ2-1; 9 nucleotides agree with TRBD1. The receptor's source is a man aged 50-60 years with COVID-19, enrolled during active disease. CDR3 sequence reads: CASSILTSGTGLDNEQFF. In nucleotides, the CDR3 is TGTGCCAGTAGTATCCTCACATCCGGGACAGGGCTCGATAATGAGCAGTTCTTC.